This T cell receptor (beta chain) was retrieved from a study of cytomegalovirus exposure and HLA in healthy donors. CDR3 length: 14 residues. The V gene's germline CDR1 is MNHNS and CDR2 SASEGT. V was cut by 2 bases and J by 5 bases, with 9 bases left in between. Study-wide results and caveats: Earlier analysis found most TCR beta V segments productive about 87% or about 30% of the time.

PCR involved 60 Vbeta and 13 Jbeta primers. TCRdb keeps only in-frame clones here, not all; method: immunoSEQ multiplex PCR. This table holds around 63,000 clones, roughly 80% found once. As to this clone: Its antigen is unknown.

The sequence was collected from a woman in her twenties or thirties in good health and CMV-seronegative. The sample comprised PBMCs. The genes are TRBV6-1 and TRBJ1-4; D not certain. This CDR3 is CASSELQTNEKLFF. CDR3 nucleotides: TGTGCCAGCAGTGAATTACAGACAAATGAAAAACTGTTTTTT.